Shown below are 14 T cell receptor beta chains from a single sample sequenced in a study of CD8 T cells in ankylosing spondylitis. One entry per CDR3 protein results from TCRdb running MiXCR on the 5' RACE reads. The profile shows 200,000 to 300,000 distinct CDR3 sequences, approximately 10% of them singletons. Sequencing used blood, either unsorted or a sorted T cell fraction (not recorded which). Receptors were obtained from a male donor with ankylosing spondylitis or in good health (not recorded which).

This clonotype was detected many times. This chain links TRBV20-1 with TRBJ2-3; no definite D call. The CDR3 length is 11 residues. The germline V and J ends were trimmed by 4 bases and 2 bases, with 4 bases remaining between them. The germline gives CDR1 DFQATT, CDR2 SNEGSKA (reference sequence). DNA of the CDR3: TGCAGTGCTATCCACACAGATACGCAGTATTTT. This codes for CSAIHTDTQYF.

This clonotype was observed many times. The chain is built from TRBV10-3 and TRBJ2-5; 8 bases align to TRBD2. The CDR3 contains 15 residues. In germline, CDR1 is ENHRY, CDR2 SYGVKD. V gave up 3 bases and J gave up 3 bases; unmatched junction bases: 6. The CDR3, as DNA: TGTGCCATCAGTGATTCCGGGACTAGGAAAGAGACCCAGTACTTC. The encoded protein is CAISDSGTRKETQYF.

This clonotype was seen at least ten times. For the CDR3, the DNA is TGTGCCAGCAGCGCCCGGACAGGGTTGAACACTGAAGCTTTCTTT. This gives the protein CASSARTGLNTEAFF. The chain joins TRBV7-6 to TRBJ1-1, with TRBD1 matching 8 bases. Germline values: CDR1 SGHVS, CDR2 FNYEAQ. This CDR3 is 15 amino acids long. The V gene end was trimmed by 5 bases and the J gene end by 0 bases; junction bases not matched to a gene: 5.

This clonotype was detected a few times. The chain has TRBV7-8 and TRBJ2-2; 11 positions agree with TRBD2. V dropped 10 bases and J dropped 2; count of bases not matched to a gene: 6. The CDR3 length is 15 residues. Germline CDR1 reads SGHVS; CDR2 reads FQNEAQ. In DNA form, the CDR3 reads TGTGCCACCATAGCGGGGGGGGTAAACACCGGGGAGCTGTTTTTT. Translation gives CATIAGGVNTGELFF.

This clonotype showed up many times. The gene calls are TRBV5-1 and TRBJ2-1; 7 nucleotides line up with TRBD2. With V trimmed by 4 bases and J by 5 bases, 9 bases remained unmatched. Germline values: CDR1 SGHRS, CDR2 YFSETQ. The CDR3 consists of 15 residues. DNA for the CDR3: TGCGCCAGCAGCCTACGTTCTAGCGGAAACAATGAGCAGTTCTTC. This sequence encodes CASSLRSSGNNEQFF.

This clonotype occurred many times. DNA for the CDR3: TGCAGTGCTTCCAGCGGGATTGAGACCCAGTACTTC. Protein sequence: CSASSGIETQYF. The chain is built from TRBV20-1 and TRBJ2-5; 7 bases align to TRBD2. CDR1 and CDR2 from the germline V gene are DFQATT and SNEGSKA (reference sequence). The J segment lost 5 bases and the V segment lost 5 bases, leaving 5 bases of the junction unmatched. The CDR3 sequence is 12 residues long.

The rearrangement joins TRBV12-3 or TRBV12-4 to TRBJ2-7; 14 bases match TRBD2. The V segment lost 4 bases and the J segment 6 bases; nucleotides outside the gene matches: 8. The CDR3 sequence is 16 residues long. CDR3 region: CASSSRTSGRRREQYF. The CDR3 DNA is TGTGCCAGCAGTTCCCGGACTAGCGGGAGGCGTCGCGAGCAGTACTTC.

CDR3: CASSLQSGAWETQYF. As DNA, the CDR3 is TGTGCCAGCAGCTTACAAAGCGGGGCCTGGGAGACCCAGTACTTC. J is TRBJ2-5 and V is TRBV7-7; 7 bases map to TRBD2. The V and J ends lost 2 bases and 5 bases, in that order; junction bases with no gene match: 8. Germline CDR1 is SSHAT and CDR2 is FNYEAQ (reference sequence). This CDR3 spans 15 amino acids.

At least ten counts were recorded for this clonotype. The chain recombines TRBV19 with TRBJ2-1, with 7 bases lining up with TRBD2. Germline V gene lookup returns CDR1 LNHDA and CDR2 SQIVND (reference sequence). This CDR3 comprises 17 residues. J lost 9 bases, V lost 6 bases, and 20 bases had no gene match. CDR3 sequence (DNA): TGTGCCAGTAGCATACTAGCGACATTCTCCGGGCACGGTGAGCAGTTCTTC. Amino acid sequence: CASSILATFSGHGEQFF.

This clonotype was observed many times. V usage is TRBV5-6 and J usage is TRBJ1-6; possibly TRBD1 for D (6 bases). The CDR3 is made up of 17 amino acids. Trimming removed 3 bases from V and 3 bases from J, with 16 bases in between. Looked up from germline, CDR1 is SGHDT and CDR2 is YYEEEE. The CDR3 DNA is TGTGCCAGCAGCTCCGGGGACAAGCCTTTCTATAATTCACCCCTCCACTTT. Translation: CASSSGDKPFYNSPLHF.

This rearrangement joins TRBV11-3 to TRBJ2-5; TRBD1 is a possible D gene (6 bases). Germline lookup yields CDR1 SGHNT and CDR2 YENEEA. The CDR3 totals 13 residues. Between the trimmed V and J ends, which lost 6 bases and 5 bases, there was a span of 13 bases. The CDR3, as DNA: TGTGCCAGCAGTCGGGACATGGTCGAGACCCAGTACTTC. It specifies CASSRDMVETQYF.

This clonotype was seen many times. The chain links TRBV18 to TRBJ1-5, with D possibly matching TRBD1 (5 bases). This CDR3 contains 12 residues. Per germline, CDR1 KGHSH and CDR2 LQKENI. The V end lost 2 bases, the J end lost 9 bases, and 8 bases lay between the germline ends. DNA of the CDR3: TGTGCCAGCTCACCAGGGGGAACGCCCCAGCATTTT. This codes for CASSPGGTPQHF.

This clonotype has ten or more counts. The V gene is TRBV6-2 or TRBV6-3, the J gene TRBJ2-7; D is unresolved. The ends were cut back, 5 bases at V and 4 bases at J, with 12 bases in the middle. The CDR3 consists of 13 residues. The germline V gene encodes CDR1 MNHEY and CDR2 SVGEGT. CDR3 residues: CASSDPDGYEQYF. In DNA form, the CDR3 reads TGTGCCAGCAGTGACCCGGACGGTTACGAGCAGTACTTC.

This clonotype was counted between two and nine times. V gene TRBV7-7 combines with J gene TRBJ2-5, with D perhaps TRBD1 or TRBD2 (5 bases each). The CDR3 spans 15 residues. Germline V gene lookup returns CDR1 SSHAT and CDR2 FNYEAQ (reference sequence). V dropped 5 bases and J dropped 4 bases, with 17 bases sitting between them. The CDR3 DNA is TGTGCCAGCAGCGACGGGACGCCGGCTCGAGAGACCCAGTACTTC. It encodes CASSDGTPARETQYF.